This TCR beta chain was recovered during a study of cytomegalovirus exposure and HLA in healthy donors (dated by TCRdb to about 2017). In terms of the full investigation: According to an earlier analysis of around 600 of the donors, roughly 180 million T cells yielded 117 million unique TCR beta sequences and about 280 Gb of sequence data. Across some 400 genotyped donors of the cohort, an average of about 240,000 unique TCR beta nucleotide sequences per donor were sequenced, and approximately 17% of those sequences were non-productive. All discovery cohort repertoires had been generated using a single sequencing platform. Of the approximately 400 genotyped donors, over 80% were placed in the genetic ancestry cluster associated with self-reported Caucasian donors. The T cell repertoires of 666 subjects were profiled by immunosequencing and related to cytomegalovirus serostatus. Along with the approximately 700-subject first cohort, a separate validation cohort of approximately 110 different subjects was used. The study aimed to test whether cataloging public T cell receptors could reveal signatures of past pathogen exposure. A later genetic analysis took genome-wide SNP genotypes for about three fifths of the 666 donors and used that subset as a discovery cohort. High-throughput TCR immunosequencing, statistical association of individual TCRs with disease status, and machine learning were combined to predict cytomegalovirus infection status. Roughly 5 DR-DQ haplotypes were handled as single units for association and clustering, since linkage in the cohort was strong. An earlier analysis of some 500 of the donors used high-throughput TCR beta sequencing to judge whether each TCR beta V gene segment behaved as functional or pseudogenic. Roughly 300 gigabases of sequencing data and some 85 million unique TCR sequences were included in an early release covering over 600 HLA-typed donors. Donor age, sex, ethnicity and CMV serostatus were compiled together with the repertoire data. Typing coverage differed by locus: A, B, C, DRB1 and DQB1 were typed in about 620-640 donors, DQA1 in around 500, DPA1 in around 580, and DPB1 in around 490. HLA typing included class I and class II loci at four-digit resolution. Rather than using new phenotypic data, the later analysis identified candidate immune exposures from TCR beta sequences and from how often those sequences occurred across donors. To study patterns of TCR occurrence, a later analysis re-analyzed previously published TCR beta repertoires from around 700 donors and added high-resolution HLA genotyping. The study at large found these results: Specific HLA alleles were associated with 15,000 to 20,000 TCR beta sequences at a false discovery rate of 0.05 in a later analysis. The authors suggested that the approach could potentially be generalized to other disease states and immunological phenotypes. CMV serostatus was the only immune exposure information available for the cohort. Because some donors lacked HLA typing at each locus, the association tests relied only on the typed subset. According to a later genetic analysis, donors in an Asian-associated ancestry cluster had fewer N-insertions in productive TCRs than the approximately 700-donor mean. Most TCR sequences were seen in very few donors, while some public TCRs were found in many individuals. A later analysis found that most CMV-associated TCR beta chains appeared HLA-restricted, with HLA associations seemingly driven largely by CMV exposure. Strong co-occurrence of HLA alleles, especially DR and DQ, made assigning TCR associations to individual alleles difficult. In vitro tests confirmed that a few of the cytomegalovirus-associated TCR beta chains recognize cytomegalovirus antigens. Linkage disequilibrium might explain the correlated functional status among segregating V segments, but an unknown experimental factor could not be ruled out. Only TCR beta chains were sequenced in this cohort, and the absence of alpha or paired-chain data limited detectable features. A cluster of highly shared sequence variants was judged likely to be a technical artifact of the sequencing pipeline. Several of the top co-occurrence clusters appeared to be linked to parvovirus B19, influenza, CMV and Epstein-Barr virus, according to a later analysis. Because the 87-base-pair reads could not distinguish some IMGT-functional V segments, including TRBV6-2 and TRBV6-3, those segments were excluded. The classifier was reported to diagnose cytomegalovirus status with high specificity and sensitivity in both the original cohort and the validation cohort. In a later analysis, the rate of TCR association differed among HLA loci, with DRB1 alleles having the most associated TCRs and HLA-C alleles having the fewest. Roughly uniform sequencing depth across donors was assumed in presence/absence analyses, although this assumption may not hold. The study gave a list of 150 to 200 TCR beta chains associated with cytomegalovirus. Because counts were too low, about 15 rarely observed V segments, including chromosome 9 orphons, were left out of the earlier analysis of over 550 of the donors. A further reported finding was that TCR beta sequences accurately predicted the HLA-A and HLA-B alleles for most subjects in the first cohort. In a later genetic analysis, a missense DCLRE1C variant was associated with V-gene and J-gene trimming of TCR beta chains, and the association was replicated in an independent cohort. In a later analysis, HLA-associated TCR beta chains showed more clonal expansion and lower generation probabilities than non-associated chains that were equally common. In an earlier analysis of under 600 of the donors, most TCR beta V segments were observed in productive rearrangements about 90% or about 30% of the time, broadly matching IMGT annotations.

In the case of this clone: Its antigen remains undetermined. Base qualities were left out, and no much larger clone turns up one base away.

Including cysteine and phenylalanine, the CDR3 has 15 amino acids. Only the CDR3 DNA is retained, 45 bases long and in frame from the first base. V lost 3 bases and J lost 3 bases, and the count of bases not matched to a germline gene is 3. For CDR1 and CDR2, the germline V gene lists LGHNA and YSLEER. Libraries came from the immunoSEQ multiplex PCR assay. For the multiplex PCR, a mixture combining 60 forward primers for TCR Vbeta segments and 13 reverse primers for TCR Jbeta segments was used. A multiplex PCR assay on genomic DNA amplified the CDR3 region of rearranged TCR beta genes. Amplified TCR beta libraries were sequenced as 87-base-pair reads on the Illumina HiSeq System. The original methods were these. A later analysis counted around 72 million unique TCR beta chains across the 500 to 850 repertoires, and 10 million to 12 million of these chains were shared by at least two donors. Raw reads were error-corrected and collapsed into unique sequences by a nearest-neighbor algorithm in which closely related sequences were merged to remove PCR and sequencing errors. CDR3 sequences were aligned to IMGT reference sequences to assign V, D and J gene segments. For a sequence to be retained, a match of at least six nucleotides to both a V gene segment and a J gene segment was required. Rearrangements were called productive when the CDR3 lacked stop codons and stayed in frame with V and J; all others were non-productive. Following IMGT convention, CDR3 was defined as the stretch from the second conserved V-encoded cysteine to the conserved J-encoded phenylalanine. The earlier analysis of about 590 of the donors excluded sequences that lacked an unambiguous match to a single V gene segment. In an earlier analysis of a few hundred of the donors, V segments were called functional above 56.7% productive rearrangements and were called segregating when the between-donor standard deviation exceeded 5%. To diagnose cytomegalovirus status from the catalog of TCR beta chain sequences, a statistical classification framework was built. A later analysis assigned V and J genes by comparing TCR nucleotide sequences with IMGT/GENE-DB human TR gene sequences. A later analysis assigned CDR3 sequences and most-parsimonious VDJ recombination scenarios with the TCRdist pipeline. In a later analysis, each TCR beta chain was defined by its CDR3 amino acid sequence together with its V-gene family, and reads lacking a unique V-gene family were excluded. In a later analysis, 450 to 600 highly shared, low-generation-probability nucleotide sequences were removed to address suspected cross-contamination and a sequencing artifact. For each public chain, a later analysis derived a clonal expansion index from normalized ranks of inferred template counts within each repertoire. In a later analysis, generation probabilities were computed with a VDJ recombination model fitted to out-of-frame rearrangements, and the resulting probabilities were checked against IGoR. A later analysis scored TCR-TCR, TCR-HLA and TCR-CMV co-occurrence with hypergeometric tests, applying a repertoire-size bias correction to TCR pairs. False discovery rates were estimated in a later analysis by permuting HLA or CMV assignments 20 times. A later analysis grouped co-occurring TCRs with DBSCAN, adding TCRdist sequence similarity when clustering within HLA-allele-positive subsets. Co-occurrence clustering excluded repertoires with fewer than 30,000 or more than 120,000 public chains, plus five with anomalous nucleotide sharing. Entries here come from immuneACCESS through TCRdb and include only in-frame sequences with V and J called. Some clones fail to appear in such tables; in the studies checked, an unresolved V gene covers under half of the shortfall, and the cause of the remainder is unknown. V and J calls and clone size are as listed in that table; D and trimming were resolved from the DNA. In all, the sample holds approximately 130,000 clones, and about 73% of those were seen once. About 2.6% of the sample is held by the ten biggest clonotypes.

The cohort comprised some 700 healthy bone marrow donors. Cohort members were all nominally healthy when sampled, although unrecorded immune exposures were likely present. Of the 610 or so cohort members, fewer than 300 had positive CMV serostatus and 350 to 400 had negative CMV serostatus, and CMV serostatus was not recorded for the donor. Every donor gave a peripheral blood sample, and the peripheral blood mononuclear cells from that sample were used for TCR beta sequencing. Genomic DNA extraction from the blood cell samples was performed with the Qiagen DNeasy Blood Extraction Kit. This receptor was obtained from a human donor in good health. The sample taken for sequencing was PBMCs. This chain is built from TRBV4-3 and TRBJ2-7, with 12 central nucleotides matching TRBD2. CDR3 sequence: CASSQASGGGYEQYF. The sequenced DNA is TGCGCCAGCAGCCAGGCTAGCGGGGGGGGCTACGAGCAGTACTTC.